The clone carrying this T cell receptor (beta chain) is a singleton in its sample. Per the authors' pipeline: Reference gene primer amplification in the assay estimated nucleated cell counts. Libraries were prepared by immunoSEQ multiplex PCR; TCRdb keeps only in-frame clonotypes and omits some of them. V and J calls plus clone size are reproduced from that table; the DNA served to infer D and trimming. The table shows about 150,000 clones, with roughly 90% occurring only once. This sample was included in a study of blood T cell repertoires in COVID-19. The overall study: From T cells, B-cell-depleted T cells, or PBMCs came the material, which was cDNA or gDNA.

The CDR3 has 15 amino acids. Germline assignment: CDR1 MDHEN and CDR2 SYDVKM. Losses at the gene ends were 2 bases for V and 2 bases for J; bases not matched to a gene: 4. The source material was peripheral blood. V is TRBV28 and J is TRBJ2-5, with 8 bases fitting TRBD1. This TCR derives from a man aged 55 to 69 with active or convalescent COVID-19. CDR3: CASSLRNRGQETQYF. CDR3 coding DNA: TGTGCCAGCAGTTTAAGGAACAGGGGGCAAGAGACCCAGTACTTC.